This entry lists 9 T cell receptor beta chains sequenced from one sample in a study of blood T cell repertoires in COVID-19. TCRdb's table, derived via immunoSEQ multiplex PCR, lists solely in-frame clones and lacks some. In the table there are over 50,000 clones, around 92% of which are singletons. Source material: peripheral blood. The receptors come from a man between 50 and 59 years old with active COVID-19.

The gene calls are TRBV4-1 and TRBJ2-3, with D perhaps TRBD2 (6 bases). CDR1 and CDR2 from the germline V gene are MGHRA and YSYEKL. CDR3 length: 14 amino acids. The V end lost 4 bases, the J end lost 2 bases, and 10 bases lay between the germline ends. DNA for the CDR3: TGCGCCAGCAGCCTACGGGACTCCACAGATACGCAGTATTTT. This gives the protein CASSLRDSTDTQYF.

The rearrangement joins TRBV2 to TRBJ2-3; 9 bases agree with TRBD1. The CDR3 loop spans 15 amino acids. Germline V gives CDR1 SNHLY, CDR2 FYNNEI. V dropped 4 bases and J dropped 6; count of bases not matched to a gene: 8. The CDR3 DNA reads as TGTGCCAGCAGTGGACAGGGGGGCGCGTTGGATACGCAGTATTTT. Translation gives CASSGQGGALDTQYF.

This clone appeared a single time. This chain joins TRBV7-2 and TRBJ2-7, with 11 bases aligning to TRBD2. CDR1 is SGHTA, CDR2 FQGNSA, per germline. The CDR3 runs 17 residues. V shed 1 base and J 3 bases; nucleotides not matched to a gene: 8. Here the CDR3 reads CASSLEGALAGDYEQYF. As DNA, the CDR3 is TGTGCCAGCAGCTTAGAAGGGGCACTAGCGGGAGACTACGAGCAGTACTTC.

The CDR3 sequence is CASSLAGGRETQYF. The CDR3 DNA follows: TGTGCCAGCAGCCTAGCGGGGGGGCGGGAGACCCAGTACTTC. The chain recombines TRBV3-1 (or the pseudogene TRBV3-2) with TRBJ2-5; 11 bases agree with TRBD2. The junction had 3 bases not matched to a gene; V was cut back by 4 bases and J by 5 bases. This CDR3 contains 14 residues. Germline assignment: CDR1 LGHDT and CDR2 YNNKEL (reference sequence).

This clone was detected once. This chain links TRBV20-1 with TRBJ2-7; TRBD1 is a possible D gene (5 bases). V was shortened by 8 bases and J by 2 bases, with 10 bases between the two germline ends. CDR1 is DFQATT, CDR2 SNEGSKA, per germline (reference sequence). The CDR3 loop spans 11 amino acids. CDR3 nucleotide sequence: TGCAGTTCGCAGGGAACCTACGAGCAGTACTTC. The encoded protein is CSSQGTYEQYF.

The chain carries TRBV30 and TRBJ1-1, with D tentatively TRBD1 (6 bases). CDR1 GTSNPN and CDR2 SVGIG come from the germline V gene (reference sequence). This CDR3 is 13 amino acids long. The ends were cut back, 5 bases at V and 4 bases at J, with 14 bases in the middle. The CDR3 region has the DNA TGTGCCTGGGGATGGGGGGGGCTCACTGAAGCTTTCTTT. This encodes CAWGWGGLTEAFF.

The CDR3 region has the DNA TGTGCCAGCAGCGCATGGGCTAACACAGATACGCAGTATTTT. This encodes CASSAWANTDTQYF. This rearrangement joins TRBV9 to TRBJ2-3, with D uncertain. The CDR3 consists of 14 residues. Trimming shortened V by 3 bases and J by 2 bases, and 10 bases separated the two germline ends. The V gene's germline CDR1 is SGDLS and CDR2 YYNGEE.

The chain uses TRBV5-5 and TRBJ2-2, with 7 positions matching TRBD1. The CDR3 totals 15 residues. Germline V gene lookup returns CDR1 SGHKS and CDR2 YYEKEE (reference sequence). V was pared by 6 bases and J by 2 bases, with 7 bases of the junction left unmatched. The CDR3 DNA is TGTGCCAGCATGAAGAGGGGGCCTAACACCGGGGAGCTGTTTTTT. This sequence encodes CASMKRGPNTGELFF.

In regard to this clone: The junction departs from the called germline gene at one end, perhaps through a read error. This sequence joins TRBV6-2 or TRBV6-3 and TRBJ2-7; tentative D call: TRBD2 (5 bases). Germline V gene sequence: CDR1 MNHEY, CDR2 SVGEGT. There are 14 residues in the CDR3. The CDR3 region has the DNA TGTGCCAGCAGTTACTTTCAGGACTCCTACGAGCAGTGCTTC. Encoded protein: CASSYFQDSYEQCF.